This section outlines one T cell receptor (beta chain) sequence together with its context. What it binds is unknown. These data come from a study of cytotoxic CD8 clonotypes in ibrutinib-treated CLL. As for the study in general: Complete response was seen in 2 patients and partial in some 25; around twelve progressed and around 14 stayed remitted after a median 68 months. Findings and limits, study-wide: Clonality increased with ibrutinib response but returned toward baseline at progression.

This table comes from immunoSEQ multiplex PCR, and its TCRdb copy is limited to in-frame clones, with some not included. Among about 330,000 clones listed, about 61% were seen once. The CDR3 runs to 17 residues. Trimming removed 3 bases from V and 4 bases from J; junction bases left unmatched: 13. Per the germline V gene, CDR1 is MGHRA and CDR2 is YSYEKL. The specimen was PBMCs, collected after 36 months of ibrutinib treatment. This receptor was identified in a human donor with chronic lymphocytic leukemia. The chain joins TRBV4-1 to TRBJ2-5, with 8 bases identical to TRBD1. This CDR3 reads CASSHTPHRDRRETQYF. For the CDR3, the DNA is TGCGCCAGCAGCCATACTCCTCACCGGGACAGGAGAGAGACCCAGTACTTC.